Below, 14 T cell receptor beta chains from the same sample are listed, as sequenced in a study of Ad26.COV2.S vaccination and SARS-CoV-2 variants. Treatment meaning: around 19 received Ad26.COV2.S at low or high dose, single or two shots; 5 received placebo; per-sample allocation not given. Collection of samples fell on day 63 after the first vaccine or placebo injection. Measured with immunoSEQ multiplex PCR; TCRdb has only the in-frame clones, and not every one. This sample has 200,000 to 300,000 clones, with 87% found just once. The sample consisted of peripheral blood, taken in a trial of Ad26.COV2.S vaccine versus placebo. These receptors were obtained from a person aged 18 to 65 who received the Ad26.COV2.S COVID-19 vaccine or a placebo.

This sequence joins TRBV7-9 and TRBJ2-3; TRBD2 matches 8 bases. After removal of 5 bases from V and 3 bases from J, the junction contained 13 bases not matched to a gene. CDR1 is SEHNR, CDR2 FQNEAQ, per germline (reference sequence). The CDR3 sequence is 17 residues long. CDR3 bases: TGTGCCAGCAGCGATAACCGAGCGGGAGAATTGACAGATACGCAGTATTTT. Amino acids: CASSDNRAGELTDTQYF.

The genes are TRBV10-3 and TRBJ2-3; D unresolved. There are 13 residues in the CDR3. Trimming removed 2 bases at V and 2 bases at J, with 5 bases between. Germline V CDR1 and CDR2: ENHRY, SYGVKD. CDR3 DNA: TGTGCCATCAGTGAGAGGGCCACAGATACGCAGTATTTT. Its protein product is CAISERATDTQYF.

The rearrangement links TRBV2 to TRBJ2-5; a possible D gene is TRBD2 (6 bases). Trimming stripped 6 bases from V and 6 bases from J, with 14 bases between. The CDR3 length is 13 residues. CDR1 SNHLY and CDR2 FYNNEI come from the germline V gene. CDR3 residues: CASSAGRSKTQYF. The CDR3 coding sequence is TGTGCCAGCAGCGCGGGGCGGTCTAAGACCCAGTACTTC.

CDR3 sequence reads: CASSLVGEAYEQYF. Written as DNA, the CDR3 is TGTGCCAGCAGCTTAGTAGGGGAAGCATACGAGCAGTACTTC. The V and J genes are TRBV7-9 and TRBJ2-7, with D possibly matching TRBD1 (5 bases). The CDR3 spans 14 residues. CDR1 is SEHNR and CDR2 is FQNEAQ in the germline V gene (reference sequence). Trimming left V 1 base short and J 4 bases short, with 11 bases between.

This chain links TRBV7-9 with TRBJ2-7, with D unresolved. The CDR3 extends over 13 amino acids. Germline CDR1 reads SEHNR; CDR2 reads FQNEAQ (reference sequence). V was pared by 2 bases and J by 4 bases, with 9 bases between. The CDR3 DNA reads TGTGCCAGCAGCTTACAACCGGCGTACGAGCAGTACTTC. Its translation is CASSLQPAYEQYF.

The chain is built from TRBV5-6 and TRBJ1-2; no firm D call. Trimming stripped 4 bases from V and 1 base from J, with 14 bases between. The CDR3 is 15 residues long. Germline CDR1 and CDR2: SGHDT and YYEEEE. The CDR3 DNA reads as TGTGCCAGCAGCCCCACGGACCCCTTTAACTATGGCTACACCTTC. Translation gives CASSPTDPFNYGYTF. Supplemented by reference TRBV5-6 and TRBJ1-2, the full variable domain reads DAGVTQSPTHLIKTRGQQVTLRCSPKSGHDTVSWYQQALGQGPQFIFQYYEEEERQRGNFPDRFSGHQFPNYSSELNVNALLLGDSALYLCASSPTDPFNYGYTFGSGTRLTVV.

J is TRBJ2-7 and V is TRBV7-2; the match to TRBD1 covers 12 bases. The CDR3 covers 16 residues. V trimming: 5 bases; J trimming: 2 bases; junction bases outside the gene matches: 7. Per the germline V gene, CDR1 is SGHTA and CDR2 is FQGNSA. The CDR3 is CASSVAGTGGAYEQYF. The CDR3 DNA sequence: TGTGCCAGCAGCGTGGCCGGGACAGGGGGCGCCTACGAGCAGTACTTC. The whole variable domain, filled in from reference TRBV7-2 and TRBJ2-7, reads GAGVSQSPSNKVTEKGKDVELRCDPISGHTALYWYRQSLGQGLEFLIYFQGNSAPDKSGLPSDRFSAERTGGSVSTLTIQRTQQEDSAVYLCASSVAGTGGAYEQYFGPGTRLTVT.

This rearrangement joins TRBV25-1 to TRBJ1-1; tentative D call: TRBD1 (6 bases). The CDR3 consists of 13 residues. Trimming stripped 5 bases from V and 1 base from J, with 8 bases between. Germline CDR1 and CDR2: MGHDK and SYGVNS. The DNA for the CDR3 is TGTGCCAGCAGTCCGACAGGGAACACTGAAGCTTTCTTT. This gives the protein CASSPTGNTEAFF.

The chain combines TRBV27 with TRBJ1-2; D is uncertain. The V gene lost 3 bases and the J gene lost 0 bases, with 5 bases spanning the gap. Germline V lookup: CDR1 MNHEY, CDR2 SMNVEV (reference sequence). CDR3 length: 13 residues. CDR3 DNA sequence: TGTGCCAGCAGTTTTGGGACTAACTATGGCTACACCTTC. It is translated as CASSFGTNYGYTF.

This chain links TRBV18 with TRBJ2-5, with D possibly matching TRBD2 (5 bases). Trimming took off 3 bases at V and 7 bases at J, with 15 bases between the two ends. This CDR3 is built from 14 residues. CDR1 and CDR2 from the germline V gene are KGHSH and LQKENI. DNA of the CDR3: TGTGCCAGCTCACCCGGGAATAGGGCTGGGACCCAGTACTTC. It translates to CASSPGNRAGTQYF.

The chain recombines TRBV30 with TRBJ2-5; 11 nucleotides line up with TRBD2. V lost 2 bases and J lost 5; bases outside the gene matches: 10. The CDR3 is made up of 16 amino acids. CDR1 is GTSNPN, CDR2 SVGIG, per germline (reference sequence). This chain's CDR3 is CAWSPSRGLAGETQYF. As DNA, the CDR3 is TGTGCCTGGAGTCCCTCCCGCGGACTAGCGGGTGAGACCCAGTACTTC.

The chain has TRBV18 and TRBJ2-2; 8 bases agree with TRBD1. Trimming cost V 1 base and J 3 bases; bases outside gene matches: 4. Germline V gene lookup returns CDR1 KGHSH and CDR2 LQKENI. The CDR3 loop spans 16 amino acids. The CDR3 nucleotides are TGTGCCAGCTCACCACGGACAGGGCCGGACACCGGGGAGCTGTTTTTT. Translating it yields CASSPRTGPDTGELFF.

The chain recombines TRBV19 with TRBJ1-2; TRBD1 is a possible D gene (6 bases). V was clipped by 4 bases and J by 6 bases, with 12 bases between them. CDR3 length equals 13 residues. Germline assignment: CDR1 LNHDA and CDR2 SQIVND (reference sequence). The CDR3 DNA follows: TGTGCCAGTAGTAGCCGCGGGGGCGATGGCTACACCTTC. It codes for CASSSRGGDGYTF. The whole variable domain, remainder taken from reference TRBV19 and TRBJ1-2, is DGGITQSPKYLFRKEGQNVTLSCEQNLNHDAMYWYRQDPGQGLRLIYYSQIVNDFQKGDIAEGYSVSREKKESFPLTVTSAQKNPTAFYLCASSSRGGDGYTFGSGTRLTVV.

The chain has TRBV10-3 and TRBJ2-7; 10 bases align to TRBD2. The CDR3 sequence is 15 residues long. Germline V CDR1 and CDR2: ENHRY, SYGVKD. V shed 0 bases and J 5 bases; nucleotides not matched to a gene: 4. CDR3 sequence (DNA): TGTGCCATCAGTGAGTCTACTAGCGGGACCGACGAGCAGTACGTC. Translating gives CAISESTSGTDEQYV.